This T cell receptor (beta chain) stems from a study of T cell responses to AZD1222 COVID-19 vaccine. Findings and limits, study-wide: Increases in Spike-specific TCR breadth and depth were seen after two AZD1222 doses. Repertoires in all cases were sampled only once the peak T cell response had passed. Nearly half of the spike-specific TCRs reportedly recognize variant regions that carry no mutations.

Repertoires were generated with immunoSEQ multiplex PCR, while TCRdb's copy carries only in-frame clones and drops some. The sample has about 170,000 clones, approximately 90% seen once. Per the germline V gene, CDR1 is MGHRA and CDR2 is YSYEKL. The CDR3 runs to 15 residues. Trimming shortened V by 1 base and J by 0 bases, and 6 bases separated the two germline ends. Notes on this clone: Its antigen remains unidentified.

This TCR derives from an adult in good health. The starting material was peripheral blood, obtained on day 0 of AZD1222 vaccination. The chain has TRBV4-1 and TRBJ2-2, with D uncertain. CDR3 region: CASSQVNTNTGELFF. In DNA, the CDR3 is TGCGCCAGCAGCCAAGTAAATACGAACACCGGGGAGCTGTTTTTT.